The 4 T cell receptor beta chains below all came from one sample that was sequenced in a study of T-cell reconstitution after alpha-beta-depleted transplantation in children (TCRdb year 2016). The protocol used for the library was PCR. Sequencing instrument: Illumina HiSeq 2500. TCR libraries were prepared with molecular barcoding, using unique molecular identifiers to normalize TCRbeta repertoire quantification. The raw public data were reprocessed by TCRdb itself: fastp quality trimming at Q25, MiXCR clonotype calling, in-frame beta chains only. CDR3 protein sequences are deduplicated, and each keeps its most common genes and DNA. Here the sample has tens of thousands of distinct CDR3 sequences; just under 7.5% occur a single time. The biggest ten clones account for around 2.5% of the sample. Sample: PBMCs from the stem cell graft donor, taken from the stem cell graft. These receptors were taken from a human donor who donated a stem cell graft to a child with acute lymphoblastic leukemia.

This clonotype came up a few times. The CDR3 DNA is TGCGCCAGCAGCCAGGGACAGGGGGGCTCACCCCTCCACTTT. Translation gives CASSQGQGGSPLHF. J is TRBJ1-6 and V is TRBV4-3, with 11 bases identical to TRBD1. The ends lost 3 bases at V and 10 bases at J; junction bases unmatched: 2. CDR1 and CDR2 from the germline V gene are LGHNA and YSLEER. The CDR3 totals 14 residues.

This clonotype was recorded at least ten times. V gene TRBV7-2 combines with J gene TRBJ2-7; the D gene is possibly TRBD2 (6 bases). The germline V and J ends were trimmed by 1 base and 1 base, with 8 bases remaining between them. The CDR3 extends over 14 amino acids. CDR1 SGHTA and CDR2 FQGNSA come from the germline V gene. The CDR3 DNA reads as TGTGCCAGCAGCTTAGATGCGGGGTCCTACGAGCAGTACTTC. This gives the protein CASSLDAGSYEQYF.

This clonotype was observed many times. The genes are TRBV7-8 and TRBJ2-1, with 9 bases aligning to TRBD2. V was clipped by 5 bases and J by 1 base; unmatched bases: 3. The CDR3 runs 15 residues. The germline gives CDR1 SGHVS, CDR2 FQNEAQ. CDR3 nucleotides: TGTGCCAGCAGCCTGGGACTAGCTTCCTACAATGAGCAGTTCTTC. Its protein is CASSLGLASYNEQFF. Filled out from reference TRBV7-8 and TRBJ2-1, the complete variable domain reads GAGVSQSPRYKVAKRGQDVALRCDPISGHVSLFWYQQALGQGPEFLTYFQNEAQLDKSGLPSDRFFAERPEGSVSTLKIQRTQQEDSAVYLCASSLGLASYNEQFFGPGTRLTVL.

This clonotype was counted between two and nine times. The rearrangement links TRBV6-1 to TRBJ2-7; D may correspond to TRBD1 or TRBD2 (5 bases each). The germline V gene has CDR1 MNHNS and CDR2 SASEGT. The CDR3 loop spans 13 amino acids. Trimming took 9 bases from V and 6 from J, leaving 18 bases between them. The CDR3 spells CASTGTLGGEQYF. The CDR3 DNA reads TGTGCCAGTACCGGGACCCTAGGTGGCGAGCAGTACTTC.